What follows are 4 T cell receptor beta chains derived from one specimen sequenced in a study of cytomegalovirus exposure and HLA in healthy donors. PCR was performed using 60 Vbeta and 13 Jbeta primers. The data were produced by immunoSEQ multiplex PCR, yet TCRdb's version contains in-frame clones alone and is incomplete. The sample has about 150,000 clones, roughly 80% seen once; the top ten hold approximately 8%. Material for sequencing was PBMCs. The source of these receptors is a young man in good health and CMV-seropositive.

V is TRBV18 and J is TRBJ1-4, with D unresolved. Trimming took off 1 base at V and 0 bases at J, with 6 bases between the two ends. CDR3 length equals 15 residues. The germline V gene has CDR1 KGHSH and CDR2 LQKENI. The CDR3 protein is CASSPLNSTNEKLFF. CDR3 bases: TGTGCCAGCTCACCACTGAACTCAACTAATGAAAAACTGTTTTTT.

This clone was found once. The gene calls are TRBV5-1 and TRBJ1-1; 7 nucleotides agree with TRBD1. V lost 4 bases and J lost 0; bases outside the gene matches: 9. The CDR3 is 16 residues long. Germline V gene data show CDR1 as SGHRS and CDR2 as YFSETQ. In nucleotides, the CDR3 is TGCGCCAGCAGCCCCAGGGACAGATTATTGAACACTGAAGCTTTCTTT. Translated: CASSPRDRLLNTEAFF.

The V gene is TRBV30, the J gene TRBJ1-2; the D gene is possibly TRBD1 (5 bases). Germline lookup yields CDR1 GTSNPN and CDR2 SVGIG (reference sequence). The CDR3 extends over 14 amino acids. V shed 4 bases and J shed 2 bases, with 14 bases lying between them. The CDR3 is CAWTDLGANYGYTF. The CDR3 region has the DNA TGTGCCTGGACCGATCTAGGGGCCAACTATGGCTACACCTTC.

The chain couples TRBV19 to TRBJ2-7; D unclear. Per germline, CDR1 LNHDA and CDR2 SQIVND (reference sequence). Deletions cut 4 bases from V and 5 bases from J, with 9 bases between. This CDR3 spans 12 amino acids. The CDR3 DNA is TGTGCCAGTAGTACCCAGGCCCACGAGCAGTACTTC. It is translated as CASSTQAHEQYF.